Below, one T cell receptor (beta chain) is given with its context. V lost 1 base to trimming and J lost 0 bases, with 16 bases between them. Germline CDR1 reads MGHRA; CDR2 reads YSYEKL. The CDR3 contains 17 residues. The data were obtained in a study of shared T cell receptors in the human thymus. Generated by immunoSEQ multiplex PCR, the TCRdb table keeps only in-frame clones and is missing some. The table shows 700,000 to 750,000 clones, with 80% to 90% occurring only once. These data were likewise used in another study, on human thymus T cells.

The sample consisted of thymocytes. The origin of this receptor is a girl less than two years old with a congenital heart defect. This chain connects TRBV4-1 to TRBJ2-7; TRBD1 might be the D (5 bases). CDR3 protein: CASSQVKFGHISYEQYF. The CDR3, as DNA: TGCGCCAGCAGCCAAGTCAAGTTCGGACACATCTCCTACGAGCAGTACTTC.